Sequencing of this T cell receptor (beta chain) was carried out in a study of T cell responses to AZD1222 COVID-19 vaccine. Trimming took 7 bases from V and 5 from J, leaving 18 bases between them. Germline CDR1 and CDR2: SGHRS and YFSETQ. The CDR3 is made up of 14 amino acids. Notes on this clone: No antigen is known for it.

Findings of the study overall: It was only after the peak T cell response that any repertoires were sampled. An increase in Spike-specific TCR breadth and depth was observed after two AZD1222 doses.

TCRdb's copy holds only in-frame clones and misses some; the assay was immunoSEQ multiplex PCR. In the table there are about 140,000 clones, roughly 85% of which are singletons. The source was peripheral blood, collected 28 days after the second dose of the MenACWY control vaccine. The clonotype was recovered from an adult who received the MenACWY meningococcal vaccine as a control. The chain employs TRBV5-1 and TRBJ2-5, with D perhaps TRBD2 (6 bases). The CDR3 loop reads CASGGASSRETQYF. Written as DNA, the CDR3 is TGCGCCAGCGGCGGGGCCAGCTCACGGGAGACCCAGTACTTC.